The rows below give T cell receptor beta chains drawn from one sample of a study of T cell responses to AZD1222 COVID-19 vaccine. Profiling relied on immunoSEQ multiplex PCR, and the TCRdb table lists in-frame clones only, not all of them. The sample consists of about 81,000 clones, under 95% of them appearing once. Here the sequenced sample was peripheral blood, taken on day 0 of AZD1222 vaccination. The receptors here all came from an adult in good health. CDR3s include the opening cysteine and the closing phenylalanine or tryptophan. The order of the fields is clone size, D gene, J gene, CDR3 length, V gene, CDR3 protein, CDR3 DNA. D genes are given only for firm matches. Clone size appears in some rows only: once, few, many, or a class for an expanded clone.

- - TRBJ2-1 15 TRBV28 CASSLGSFSSNEQFF TGTGCCAGCAGTTTAGGTAGCTTCTCCTCCAATGAGCAGTTCTTC
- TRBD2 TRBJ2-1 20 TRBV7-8 CASSLRGPVGARTSGSELFF TGTGCCAGCAGCCTAAGGGGCCCCGTCGGGGCGCGGACTAGCGGGAGTGAATTGTTCTTC
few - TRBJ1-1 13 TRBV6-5 CAIRHPGFTEAFF TGTGCCATCCGGCACCCCGGGTTCACTGAAGCTTTCTTT
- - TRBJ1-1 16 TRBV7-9 CASSHPPGRQNTEAFF TGTGCCAGCAGTCATCCTCCGGGACGGCAGAACACTGAAGCTTTCTTT
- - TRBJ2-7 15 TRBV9 CASSVPHQRGYEQYF TGTGCCAGCAGCGTACCTCACCAGAGGGGCTACGAGCAGTACTTC
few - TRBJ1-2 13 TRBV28 CASSLDLNYGYTF TGTGCCAGCAGTTTAGACCTTAACTATGGCTACACCTTC
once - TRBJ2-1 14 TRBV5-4 CASKERYSYNEQFF TGTGCCAGCAAAGAGCGGTACTCCTACAATGAGCAGTTCTTC
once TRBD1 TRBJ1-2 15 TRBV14 CASSSEGAIPYGYTF TGTGCCAGCAGTTCGGAGGGGGCAATCCCATATGGCTACACCTTC
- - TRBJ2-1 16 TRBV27 CASSLEGLVSYNEQFF TGTGCCAGCAGTTTAGAGGGCCTTGTCTCCTACAATGAGCAGTTCTTC
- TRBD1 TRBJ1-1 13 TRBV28 CSSSQGWETEAFF TGTTCTAGTTCACAGGGGTGGGAGACTGAAGCTTTCTTT
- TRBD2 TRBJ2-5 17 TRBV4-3 CASSQALAGGDQETQYF TGCGCCAGCAGCCAGGCTCTAGCGGGAGGGGACCAAGAGACCCAGTACTTC
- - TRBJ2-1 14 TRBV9 CASSVGTGENEQFF TGTGCCAGCAGCGTGGGGACCGGTGAGAATGAGCAGTTCTTC
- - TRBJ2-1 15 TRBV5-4 CASSLGTGSYNEQFF TGTGCCAGCAGCTTAGGAACGGGCTCCTACAATGAGCAGTTCTTC
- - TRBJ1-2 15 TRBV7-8 CASSLGPRGDYGYTF TGTGCCAGCAGCTTAGGCCCCAGGGGAGACTATGGCTACACCTTC
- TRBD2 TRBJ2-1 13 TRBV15 CATSLAGYNEQFF TGTGCCACCAGCCTAGCGGGTTATAATGAGCAGTTCTTC
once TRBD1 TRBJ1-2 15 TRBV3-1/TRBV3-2 CASSQVQQGRSGYTF TGTGCCAGCAGCCAAGTTCAACAGGGGAGAAGTGGCTACACCTTC
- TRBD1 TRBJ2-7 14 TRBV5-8 CASSRTGVRYEQYF TGTGCCAGCAGCCGGACAGGGGTACGCTACGAGCAGTACTTC
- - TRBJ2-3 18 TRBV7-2 CASSLRPTSWGSTDTQYF TGTGCCAGCAGCCTCAGACCCACCTCTTGGGGGAGCACAGATACGCAGTATTTT
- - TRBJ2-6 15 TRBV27 CASSLWGPGANVLTF TGTGCCAGCAGTTTATGGGGGCCTGGGGCCAACGTCCTGACTTTC
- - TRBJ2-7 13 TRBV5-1 CASSLGSSYEQYF TGCGCCAGCAGCTTGGGGAGCTCCTACGAGCAGTACTTC
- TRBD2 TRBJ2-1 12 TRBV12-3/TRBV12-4 CASSGRVGEQFF TGTGCCAGCAGCGGGAGGGTCGGTGAGCAGTTCTTC
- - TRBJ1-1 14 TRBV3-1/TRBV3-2 CASSQGQSNTEAFF TGTGCCAGCAGCCAAGGCCAGTCGAACACTGAAGCTTTCTTT
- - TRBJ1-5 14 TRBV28 CASSRGGSNQPQHF TGTGCCAGCAGCCGAGGGGGTAGCAATCAGCCCCAGCATTTT
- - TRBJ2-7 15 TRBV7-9 CASSTQGGSSYEQYF TGTGCCAGCAGCACACAAGGAGGGAGTTCCTACGAGCAGTACTTC
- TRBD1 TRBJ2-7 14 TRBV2 CASRPGQASYEQYF TGTGCCAGCAGGCCGGGACAGGCGTCCTACGAGCAGTACTTC
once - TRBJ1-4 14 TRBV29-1 CSVLGTGHNEKLFF TGCAGCGTACTAGGCACAGGGCATAATGAAAAACTGTTTTTT
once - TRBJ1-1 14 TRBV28 CASSWDSRPSEAFF TGTGCCAGCAGTTGGGACTCCCGGCCCTCTGAAGCTTTCTTT
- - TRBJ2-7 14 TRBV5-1 CASSFRGLVDEQYF TGCGCCAGCAGCTTCAGGGGATTAGTCGACGAGCAGTACTTC
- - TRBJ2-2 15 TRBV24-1 CATSDLSGENGELFF TGTGCCACCAGTGATTTGAGTGGGGAAAACGGGGAGCTGTTTTTT
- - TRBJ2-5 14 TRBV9 CASSQPGVLGTQYF TGTGCCAGCAGCCAACCGGGGGTTTTGGGGACCCAGTACTTC
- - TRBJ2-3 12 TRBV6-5 CASSPPGDTQYF TGTGCCAGCAGTCCGCCCGGGGATACGCAGTATTTT
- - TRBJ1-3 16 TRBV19 CASSDPAGVSGNTIYF TGTGCCAGTAGTGATCCAGCAGGGGTCTCTGGAAACACCATATATTTT
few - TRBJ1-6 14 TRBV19 CASSTGLFNSPLHF TGTGCCAGTAGTACCGGACTTTTTAATTCACCCCTCCACTTT
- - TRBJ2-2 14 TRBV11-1 CASSLALAAGELFF TGTGCCAGCAGCTTAGCGTTGGCGGCCGGGGAGCTGTTTTTT
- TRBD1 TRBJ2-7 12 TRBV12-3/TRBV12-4 CASSQTGPEQYF TGTGCCAGCAGCCAGACAGGGCCCGAGCAGTACTTC
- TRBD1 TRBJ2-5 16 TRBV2 CASSETGTGGAETQYF TGTGCCAGCAGTGAGACCGGGACAGGGGGCGCGGAGACCCAGTACTTC
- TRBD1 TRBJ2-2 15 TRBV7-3 CASSQARGSTGELFF TGTGCCAGCAGCCAGGCCAGGGGGTCTACCGGGGAGCTGTTTTTT
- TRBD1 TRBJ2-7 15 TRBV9 CASSVGDRVGYEQYF TGTGCCAGCAGCGTAGGGGACAGGGTGGGCTACGAGCAGTACTTC
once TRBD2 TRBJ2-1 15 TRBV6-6 CASNTGLAGDDEQFF TGTGCCAGCAACACAGGACTAGCGGGTGACGATGAGCAGTTCTTC
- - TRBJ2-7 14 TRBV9 CASSVTDQPYEQYF TGTGCCAGCAGCGTAACCGACCAGCCCTACGAGCAGTACTTC
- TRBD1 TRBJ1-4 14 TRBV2 CASRSGTGLEKLFF TGTGCCAGCAGATCCGGGACAGGGTTAGAAAAACTGTTTTTT
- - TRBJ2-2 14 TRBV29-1 CSGTDTANTGELFF TGCAGCGGAACTGACACCGCGAACACCGGGGAGCTGTTTTTT
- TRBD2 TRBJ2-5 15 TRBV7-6 CASSLVAGVRETQYF TGTGCCAGCAGCTTAGTTGCGGGAGTGCGAGAGACCCAGTACTTC
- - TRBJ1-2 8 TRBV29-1 CSVTGYTF TGCAGCGTTACTGGCTACACCTTC
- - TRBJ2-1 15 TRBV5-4 CASSLAGAGSNEQFF TGTGCCAGCAGCTTGGCCGGGGCGGGAAGCAATGAGCAGTTCTTC
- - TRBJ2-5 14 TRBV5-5 CASSRAGSQETQYF TGTGCCAGCAGCCGGGCGGGGAGTCAAGAGACCCAGTACTTC
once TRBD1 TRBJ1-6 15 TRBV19 CASTDRPSYNSPLHF TGTGCCAGTACGGACAGGCCTTCCTATAATTCACCCCTCCACTTT
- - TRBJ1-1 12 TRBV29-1 CSVAGGNTEAFF TGCAGCGTTGCGGGGGGAAACACTGAAGCTTTCTTT
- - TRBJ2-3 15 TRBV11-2 CASSLIRAPRDTQYF TGTGCCAGCAGCTTGATCCGGGCCCCGAGGGATACGCAGTATTTT
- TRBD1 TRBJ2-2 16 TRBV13 CASSPTGGWYTGELFF TGTGCCAGCAGCCCTACAGGGGGCTGGTACACCGGGGAGCTGTTTTTT
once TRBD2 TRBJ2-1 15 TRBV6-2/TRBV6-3 CASSSLAGGYNEQFF TGTGCCAGCAGTAGTCTAGCGGGCGGCTACAATGAGCAGTTCTTC
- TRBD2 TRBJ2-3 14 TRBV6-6 CASIAAGVGNTQYF TGTGCCAGCATTGCGGCGGGAGTTGGGAATACGCAGTATTTT
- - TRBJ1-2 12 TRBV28 CASRAHGYGYTF TGTGCCAGCAGAGCCCATGGCTATGGCTACACCTTC
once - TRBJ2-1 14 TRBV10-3 CATGAGENYNEQFF TGTGCCACCGGGGCAGGGGAAAACTACAATGAGCAGTTCTTC